These T cell receptor beta chains were read from a single sample in a study of blood T cell repertoires in COVID-19. The protocol was immunoSEQ multiplex PCR, while the TCRdb copy is restricted to in-frame clones and leaves out a portion. Of fewer than 180,000 clones in the sample, over 65% were seen once. Source material: peripheral blood. Every receptor here comes from a man in his sixties or seventies with acute or convalescent COVID-19. Both conserved end residues are part of each CDR3. A D gene is named only where the DNA matches it firmly. Some rows have no size entry. The others give once, few or many, or a class for an expanded clone.

d_gene | j_gene | v_gene | abundance | CDR3nt | CDR3aa
TRBD2 | TRBJ2-1 | TRBV10-1 | few | TGCGCCAGCAGCGGGGGAGCGGGAGGGAGATATGATGAGCAGTTCTTC | CASSGGAGGRYDEQFF
TRBD1 | TRBJ2-7 | TRBV2 | - | TGTGCCAGCAGTAGAAACAGGGGGTCTGGCTACGAGCAGTACTTC | CASSRNRGSGYEQYF
- | TRBJ1-3 | TRBV4-2 | - | TGTGCCAGCAGCGGGGGGGCCCCCCTCTCTGGAAACACCATATATTTT | CASSGGAPLSGNTIYF
TRBD2 | TRBJ2-1 | TRBV7-2 | - | TGTGCCAGCAGCTTGAGCGGGAGCCGGGGTAATGAGCAGTTCTTC | CASSLSGSRGNEQFF
TRBD1 | TRBJ2-2 | TRBV5-1 | - | TGCGCCAGCAGCTTACAGGGGACCGGGGAGCTGTTTTTT | CASSLQGTGELFF
- | TRBJ1-3 | TRBV30 | - | TGTGCCTGGAGTGTCTGGGCAGGCTCTGGAAACACCATATATTTT | CAWSVWAGSGNTIYF
TRBD1 | TRBJ1-1 | TRBV19 | - | TGTGCCGCGGACAGGGGCATGAACACTGAAGCTTTCTTT | CAADRGMNTEAFF
TRBD2 | TRBJ2-1 | TRBV11-1 | - | TGTGCCAGCAGCCTAGCGGGAGTAGTCTACAATGAGCAGTTCTTC | CASSLAGVVYNEQFF
TRBD1 | TRBJ2-7 | TRBV11-2 | - | TGTGCCAGCAGCCCGAGGACAGGGATGGATTACGAGCAGTACTTC | CASSPRTGMDYEQYF
TRBD1 | TRBJ1-2 | TRBV19 | - | TGTGCCAGTAGTTCCAGGACAGGGGCCGTCGTTGGCTACACCTTC | CASSSRTGAVVGYTF
- | TRBJ1-5 | TRBV2 | - | TGTGCCAGCAGTGAACAGTGGGAGGGGCCCCAGCATTTT | CASSEQWEGPQHF
- | TRBJ1-4 | TRBV6-5 | - | TGTGCCAGCAACCTTTTGGGGGGGGCTAATGAAAAACTGTTTTTT | CASNLLGGANEKLFF
- | TRBJ1-1 | TRBV29-1 | - | TGCAGCACGTACAGGGAAATCACTGAAGCTTTCTTT | CSTYREITEAFF
- | TRBJ1-6 | TRBV10-3 | - | TGTGCCATCAGTGAAATCCCAGGCTCACCCCTCCACTTT | CAISEIPGSPLHF
- | TRBJ1-3 | TRBV13 | - | TGTGCCAGCAGCTTTAGTGCCCTCTTCTCTGGAAACACCATATATTTT | CASSFSALFSGNTIYF
- | TRBJ2-7 | TRBV3-1/TRBV3-2 | - | TGTGCCAGCAGCCAAGATTTGGCTAGCGCGGCGCAGTACTTC | CASSQDLASAAQYF
TRBD1 | TRBJ2-1 | TRBV7-3 | - | TGTGCCAGCAGCTTCGACAGGGGGGCTGTCAATGAGCAGTTCTTC | CASSFDRGAVNEQFF
TRBD2 | TRBJ2-2 | TRBV28 | - | TGTGCCAGCACCCGCGGTGGGACTAGCGGTTTTGGCACCGGGGAGCTGTTTTTT | CASTRGGTSGFGTGELFF
- | TRBJ1-1 | TRBV9 | - | TGTGCCAGCAGCTCGCGGGAGGACACTGAAGCTTTCTTT | CASSSREDTEAFF
- | TRBJ1-3 | TRBV3-1/TRBV3-2 | - | TGTGCCAGCAGCCAAGCGCGGGGATCTGGAAACACCATATATTTT | CASSQARGSGNTIYF
- | TRBJ2-7 | TRBV6-2/TRBV6-3 | - | TGTGCCAGCAGTTACATAGGGGGAGGGAGTCGGGGGGTCGTCTACGAGCAGTACTTC | CASSYIGGGSRGVVYEQYF
TRBD1 | TRBJ2-2 | TRBV10-3 | - | TGTGCCGTCCGTGGGGGACAGGGGGCTTCGAACACCGGGGAGCTGTTTTTT | CAVRGGQGASNTGELFF
TRBD2 | TRBJ2-6 | TRBV3-1/TRBV3-2 | once | TGTGCCAGCAGCCCACTCCTCGGGGGGGCTGGGGCCAACGTCCTGACTTTC | CASSPLLGGAGANVLTF
TRBD1 | TRBJ1-6 | TRBV11-1 | - | TGTGCCAGCAGCTTGGGGACAGTGTCACCCCTCCACTTT | CASSLGTVSPLHF
- | TRBJ2-7 | TRBV6-5 | - | TGTGCCAGCAGCCCCCGAGTAGCCTACGAGCAGTACTTC | CASSPRVAYEQYF
- | TRBJ1-3 | TRBV3-1/TRBV3-2 | - | TGTGCCAGCAGCCAAGAAAGCCGGGGGGCGTCCTCTGGAAACACCATATATTTT | CASSQESRGASSGNTIYF
- | TRBJ2-1 | TRBV29-1 | - | TGCAGCGTTGCGGGGGAGGGGGATGAGCAGTTCTTC | CSVAGEGDEQFF
TRBD1 | TRBJ1-6 | TRBV5-8 | few | TGTGCCAGCAGCTTGGCGGGACAGGGAAGTTCACCCCTCCACTTT | CASSLAGQGSSPLHF
TRBD1 | TRBJ1-2 | TRBV20-1 | - | TGCAGTGCTAGTTTGAGGGGGCTCTATGGCTACACCTTC | CSASLRGLYGYTF
TRBD1 | TRBJ2-7 | TRBV2 | - | TGTGCCAGCAGTGAAGAGGGACAGGGATCCGACGAGCAGTACTTC | CASSEEGQGSDEQYF
- | TRBJ1-5 | TRBV10-3 | - | TGTGCCATCAGTGCACAGGGAGAGAATCAGCCCCAGCATTTT | CAISAQGENQPQHF
TRBD1 | TRBJ1-2 | TRBV6-4 | - | TGTGCCAGCAGTGAAGAACAGGGGGCCGGCTACACCTTC | CASSEEQGAGYTF
- | TRBJ2-7 | TRBV14 | - | TGTGCCAGCAGCCAAGGCGTGGTTCGACAACGCCACTACGAGCAGTACTTC | CASSQGVVRQRHYEQYF
TRBD2 | TRBJ2-3 | TRBV7-2 | - | TGTGCCAGCAGCTCCCAGCGTCTGGGCGGGGGGGCGGATACGCAGTATTTT | CASSSQRLGGGADTQYF
- | TRBJ2-7 | TRBV7-9 | - | TGTGCCAGCAGATTACAGGGTACCTACGAGCAGTACTTC | CASRLQGTYEQYF
TRBD1 | TRBJ2-6 | TRBV18 | - | TGTGCCAGCTCAACACAGGGGGCCACTGGGGCCAACGTCCTGACTTTC | CASSTQGATGANVLTF
- | TRBJ1-6 | TRBV5-4 | - | TGTGCCAGCAGCTTGGAGCTCTTCAATTCACCCCTCCACTTT | CASSLELFNSPLHF
- | TRBJ1-4 | TRBV6-1 | - | TGTGCCAGCAGTGGTTCAGTGGGGGGTCCAAGGGGTGAAAAACTGTTTTTT | CASSGSVGGPRGEKLFF
- | TRBJ2-7 | TRBV5-1 | - | TGCGCCAGCAGCTTGGCTCAGGGGTCCGAGACCTTCTACGAGCAGTACTTC | CASSLAQGSETFYEQYF
TRBD2 | TRBJ2-1 | TRBV7-9 | - | TGTGCCAGCAGCCAAGGCCGGAGTAGCGGGAACGACAATGAGCAGTTCTTC | CASSQGRSSGNDNEQFF
- | TRBJ1-2 | TRBV7-2 | - | TGTGCCAGCAGCTTAGCATCGGGTAGGGGCTATGGCTACACCTTC | CASSLASGRGYGYTF
TRBD2 | TRBJ2-1 | TRBV5-1 | - | TGCGCCAGCAGCATGACCACTAGCGGGGGGTACAATGAGCAGTTCTTC | CASSMTTSGGYNEQFF
TRBD1 | TRBJ1-4 | TRBV5-1 | once | TGCGCCAGCAGCCTTTCCGGACAGGTTAATGAAAAACTGTTTTTT | CASSLSGQVNEKLFF
TRBD1 | TRBJ2-3 | TRBV5-1 | few | TGCGCCAGCAGTTATACCGGGACAGGGGGCGCAGGGGATACGCAGTATTTT | CASSYTGTGGAGDTQYF
TRBD1 | TRBJ1-2 | TRBV28 | - | TGTGCCAGCATACCGCTGGACAGGGGCCCCCTCTATGGCTACACCTTC | CASIPLDRGPLYGYTF
- | TRBJ1-1 | TRBV24-1 | - | TGTGCCACCCGTAGGGGAGGAGAGACTGAAGCTTTCTTT | CATRRGGETEAFF
TRBD1 | TRBJ1-4 | TRBV27 | - | TGTGCCAGCAGGCGACAGGGGGCAGGTGAAAAACTGTTTTTT | CASRRQGAGEKLFF